A single sample gave rise to the 5 T cell receptor beta chains below, sequenced in a study of cytomegalovirus exposure and HLA in healthy donors. The protocol was immunoSEQ multiplex PCR, while the TCRdb copy is restricted to in-frame clones and leaves out a portion. The sample lists 150,000 or so clones, about 95% seen once, with around 1.9% in the top ten. Sequenced: PBMCs. Receptor source: a man aged 18 to 30 in good health and CMV-seropositive.

The CDR3 DNA reads TGCAGCGTCGGGAACCAGGGGGCTCCCCTCCACTTT. This gives the protein CSVGNQGAPLHF. The chain joins TRBV29-1 to TRBJ1-6; TRBD1 aligns across 8 bases. The V segment lost 6 bases and the J segment 13 bases; nucleotides outside the gene matches: 8. CDR3 length: 12 amino acids. CDR1 is SQVTM and CDR2 is ANQGSEA in the germline V gene.

The V call is TRBV5-6, the J call TRBJ2-7; D is perhaps TRBD2 (8 bases). The CDR3 extends over 16 amino acids. Germline V gene sequence: CDR1 SGHDT, CDR2 YYEEEE. V gave up 0 bases and J gave up 9 bases, with 22 bases separating them. The CDR3 DNA sequence: TGTGCCAGCAGCTTGGGCCCGGGAGGGGGCTACCGGCGGCAGTACTTC. Protein product: CASSLGPGGGYRRQYF.

V and J are TRBV28 and TRBJ1-5, with TRBD1 as a possible D gene (6 bases). The CDR3 is 12 amino acids. V was cut by 2 bases and J by 15 bases, with 14 bases left in between. Germline V gene lookup returns CDR1 MDHEN and CDR2 SYDVKM. The CDR3 DNA follows: TGTGCCAGCAGTTTAACCAGGGGCCGACGGCATTTT. Translating gives CASSLTRGRRHF.

This chain connects TRBV30 to TRBJ2-3; 8 bases match TRBD2. This CDR3 comprises 15 residues. Trimming removed 3 bases from V and 1 base from J; junction bases left unmatched: 6. CDR1 is GTSNPN and CDR2 is SVGIG in the germline V gene (reference sequence). The CDR3 loop reads CAWSEPGGGTDTQYF. DNA for the CDR3: TGTGCCTGGAGCGAGCCGGGAGGGGGCACAGATACGCAGTATTTT.

The J gene is TRBJ2-1, the V gene TRBV9, with TRBD2 matching 7 bases. This CDR3 contains 14 residues. With 4 bases clipped from V and 4 bases from J, the junction kept 5 bases outside the gene matches. The V gene's germline CDR1 is SGDLS and CDR2 YYNGEE. The CDR3 coding sequence is TGTGCCAGCAGCCCCCGGACTAGGTACAATGAGCAGTTCTTC. It is translated as CASSPRTRYNEQFF.